Below, 26 T cell receptor beta chains from the same sample are listed, as sequenced in a study of beta chain features in type 1 diabetes. Study results and limitations: There was a moderate but significant shortening of TCRB CDR3s in all four CD4+ subsets of Type 1 diabetes patients.

Every bit of the isolated RNA underwent reverse transcription, so sequencing read expressed TCRB transcripts. Sequencing was performed with immunoSEQ multiplex PCR; in TCRdb, only in-frame clones are kept and a portion is missing. The data show more than 250,000 clones, approximately 15% seen once. What these receptors recognize is not known. Sequencing was done on a sample of naive CD4+ T cells from blood. The receptors derive from a man under 40 with type 1 diabetes.

This clone was seen a few times. The J gene is TRBJ2-7, the V gene TRBV6-5; D is unresolved. The CDR3 is 11 amino acids. V dropped 5 bases and J dropped 4 bases, with 6 bases sitting between them. Germline lookup yields CDR1 MNHEY and CDR2 SVGAGI. As DNA, the CDR3 is TGTGCCAGCAGTACGGTATACGAGCAGTACTTC. This encodes CASSTVYEQYF.

The V gene is TRBV28, the J gene TRBJ1-2; D unclear. The germline V gene encodes CDR1 MDHEN and CDR2 SYDVKM. This CDR3 has 12 residues. The V gene lost 6 bases and the J gene lost 8 bases, with 13 bases spanning the gap. CDR3 residues: CASSPRAYGYTF. As DNA, the CDR3 is TGTGCCAGCAGCCCGCGAGCGTACGGCTACACCTTC.

The chain joins TRBV19 to TRBJ1-1; 7 bases align to TRBD1. This CDR3 comprises 16 residues. Germline CDR1 and CDR2: LNHDA and SQIVND (reference sequence). V lost 6 bases, J lost 4 bases, and 14 bases stayed unmatched. DNA for the CDR3: TGTGCCAGTAGACCCGGGACAGCTACCTCGGGCACTGAAGCTTTCTTT. It specifies CASRPGTATSGTEAFF.

J is TRBJ2-6 and V is TRBV7-2, with D tentatively TRBD2 (6 bases). In germline, CDR1 is SGHTA, CDR2 FQGNSA. With 3 bases removed from V and 1 base from J, the gap between germline ends came to 16 bases. The CDR3 consists of 18 residues. The CDR3: CASSLPTRTVSGANVLTF. The DNA of the CDR3 is TGTGCCAGCAGCTTGCCGACTAGAACTGTTTCTGGGGCCAACGTCCTGACTTTC.

The rearrangement uses TRBV28 and TRBJ2-3; D uncertain. Germline CDR1 MDHEN, CDR2 SYDVKM. Trimming removed 7 bases from V and 1 base from J, with 3 bases in between. The CDR3 runs to 11 residues. CDR3 in amino acids: CASTGTDTQYF. In DNA, the CDR3 is TGTGCCAGCACAGGCACAGATACGCAGTATTTT.

This chain uses TRBV6-1 with TRBJ1-2; TRBD1 might be the D (5 bases). The CDR3 is made up of 12 amino acids. CDR1 and CDR2 from the germline V gene are MNHNS and SASEGT. V lost 5 bases, J lost 7 bases, and 11 bases lay in between. DNA of the CDR3: TGTGCCAGCAGTCCCGTGGGGGGTGGCTACACCTTC. Translated, it gives CASSPVGGGYTF.

This clone was counted only a few times. The chain joins TRBV29-1 to TRBJ1-2, with D tentatively TRBD1 (6 bases). This CDR3 comprises 13 residues. Germline CDR1 SQVTM, CDR2 ANQGSEA. V was cut by 6 bases and J by 2 bases, with 13 bases left in between. CDR3 in amino acids: CSVAPGHNYGYTF. The CDR3 coding sequence is TGCAGCGTCGCCCCGGGACACAACTATGGCTACACCTTC.

Here the CDR3 DNA reads TGTGCCAGCTCACCAGGTAGCAGCCAAGAGACCCAGTACTTC. Residues: CASSPGSSQETQYF. The gene calls are TRBV18 and TRBJ2-5; D gene unclear. The CDR3 runs 14 residues. The germline CDR1 and CDR2 sequences are KGHSH and LQKENI. V lost 2 bases to trimming and J lost 1 base, with 8 bases between them.

The chain combines TRBV11-2 with TRBJ2-1, with D possibly matching TRBD2 (6 bases). The CDR3 extends over 15 amino acids. CDR1 is SGHAT, CDR2 FQNNGV, per germline. Between the trimmed V and J ends, which lost 3 bases and 6 bases, there was a span of 15 bases. The CDR3 here is CASSFPGRWGNEQFF. Written as DNA, the CDR3 is TGTGCCAGCAGCTTCCCAGGGAGGTGGGGCAATGAGCAGTTCTTC.

The gene calls are TRBV6-5 and TRBJ1-5; tentative D call: TRBD1 (5 bases). Trimming shortened V by 4 bases and J by 5 bases, and 9 bases separated the two germline ends. Germline CDR1 reads MNHEY; CDR2 reads SVGAGI. The CDR3 spans 13 residues. The CDR3 bases are TGTGCCAGCAGTTCGCAGGGTGATCAGCCCCAGCATTTT. Its translation is CASSSQGDQPQHF.

This clone showed up just a few times. V is TRBV14 and J is TRBJ1-1, with no clear D. Germline lookup yields CDR1 SGHDN and CDR2 FVKESK. The ends were cut back, 3 bases at V and 3 bases at J, with 14 bases in the middle. There are 15 residues in the CDR3. CDR3 in amino acids: CASSHVRIRDTEAFF. In DNA, the CDR3 is TGTGCCAGCAGCCATGTCAGGATTAGAGACACTGAAGCTTTCTTT.

The sample holds a few counts of this clone. CDR3 sequence: CASSPRTSGGRGSYNEQFF. For the CDR3, the DNA is TGTGCCAGCAGTCCGAGGACTAGCGGAGGCCGGGGCTCCTACAATGAGCAGTTCTTC. The chain uses TRBV27 and TRBJ2-1; 10 bases match TRBD2. Trimming cost V 5 bases and J 0 bases; bases outside gene matches: 13. The length of the CDR3 is 19 residues. Germline loops: CDR1 MNHEY, CDR2 SMNVEV (reference sequence).

The table lists this clone with a few counts. This chain connects TRBV29-1 to TRBJ2-5; D is undetermined. The CDR3 consists of 14 residues. The V end was cut by 1 base, the J end by 0 bases, with 9 bases between. The germline gives CDR1 SQVTM, CDR2 ANQGSEA. CDR3 loop: CSVEGWRNQETQYF. The CDR3 DNA reads TGCAGCGTTGAAGGATGGCGGAACCAAGAGACCCAGTACTTC.

This clone has more than one count but fewer than ten. V usage is TRBV7-6 and J usage is TRBJ2-7; 8 nucleotides line up with TRBD2. V was clipped by 0 bases and J by 9 bases; unmatched bases: 7. Germline assignment: CDR1 SGHVS and CDR2 FNYEAQ. This CDR3 comprises 14 residues. This CDR3 reads CASSLAPSGGWQYF. The CDR3 DNA follows: TGTGCCAGCAGCTTAGCGCCCAGCGGGGGCTGGCAGTACTTC.

This chain links TRBV7-9 with TRBJ1-1, with D hard to call. Germline loops: CDR1 SEHNR, CDR2 FQNEAQ (reference sequence). The CDR3 loop spans 14 amino acids. Between the trimmed V and J ends, which lost 5 bases and 3 bases, there was a span of 13 bases. The CDR3 nucleotides are TGTGCCAGCAGCCTAGGGTTGGACTACACTGAAGCTTTCTTT. It specifies CASSLGLDYTEAFF.

This clone was detected a few times. This chain connects TRBV19 to TRBJ1-1, with D perhaps TRBD1 (6 bases). V lost 5 bases to trimming and J lost 0 bases, with 10 bases between them. The CDR3 consists of 14 residues. The germline CDR1 and CDR2 sequences are LNHDA and SQIVND (reference sequence). CDR3 nucleotide sequence: TGTGCCAGTAGTGGACAGATCATGAACACTGAAGCTTTCTTT. The encoded protein is CASSGQIMNTEAFF.

Only a few counts were recorded for this clone. The chain couples TRBV6-4 to TRBJ2-1; tentative D call: TRBD1 (6 bases). The germline V gene encodes CDR1 MRHNA and CDR2 SNTAGT. V lost 3 bases and J lost 8, with 17 bases in between. This CDR3 is 15 amino acids long. The CDR3 region has the DNA TGTGCCAGCAGTGAAGGGCGGACAGATGTATATGAGCAGTTCTTC. It is translated as CASSEGRTDVYEQFF.

The chain uses TRBV14 and TRBJ2-6; no clear D gene. The CDR3 spans 15 residues. Germline V gene lookup returns CDR1 SGHDN and CDR2 FVKESK. V was cut by 1 base and J by 0 bases, with 4 bases left in between. The chain's CDR3 is CASSQASSGANVLTF. CDR3 nucleotide sequence: TGTGCCAGCAGCCAAGCGTCCTCTGGGGCCAACGTCCTGACTTTC.

The chain links TRBV28 to TRBJ1-1; weak D call: TRBD1 (5 bases). The V gene's germline CDR1 is MDHEN and CDR2 SYDVKM. The CDR3 contains 14 residues. With 1 base removed from V and 4 bases from J, the gap between germline ends came to 10 bases. CDR3 nucleotides: TGTGCCAGCAGTTTATCCCCAGGGCGCACTGAAGCTTTCTTT. It codes for CASSLSPGRTEAFF.

This clone was recorded a few times. V usage is TRBV19 and J usage is TRBJ2-7, with 7 bases that match TRBD1. The CDR3 runs 13 residues. V lost 8 bases, J lost 4 bases, and 8 bases stayed unmatched. CDR1 is LNHDA, CDR2 SQIVND, per germline (reference sequence). CDR3 loop: CASGLGQHYEQYF. The CDR3 nucleotides read TGTGCCAGTGGCTTGGGACAGCATTACGAGCAGTACTTC.

This clone was seen more than once but under ten times. The rearrangement links TRBV25-1 to TRBJ2-7, with 9 bases fitting TRBD1. CDR1 MGHDK and CDR2 SYGVNS come from the germline V gene. The CDR3 length is 13 residues. Trimming at V came to 8 bases and at J to 6 bases, leaving 8 bases not matched to a gene. The CDR3 loop is CASRTGTGLEQYF. CDR3 DNA sequence: TGTGCCAGCCGTACCGGGACAGGGCTCGAGCAGTACTTC.

This clone has more than one count but fewer than ten. The V call is TRBV7-8, the J call TRBJ1-2; 7 nucleotides match TRBD1. V dropped 5 bases and J dropped 7; count of bases not matched to a gene: 4. The CDR3 covers 12 residues. The germline CDR1 and CDR2 sequences are SGHVS and FQNEAQ. This chain's CDR3 is CASSNGTVGYTF. Here the CDR3 DNA reads TGTGCCAGCAGCAACGGGACAGTTGGCTACACCTTC. Together with reference TRBV7-8 and TRBJ1-2, the CDR3 gives the full variable domain: GAGVSQSPRYKVAKRGQDVALRCDPISGHVSLFWYQQALGQGPEFLTYFQNEAQLDKSGLPSDRFFAERPEGSVSTLKIQRTQQEDSAVYLCASSNGTVGYTFGSGTRLTVV.

This rearrangement joins TRBV19 to TRBJ1-2, with D perhaps matching TRBD1 (6 bases). CDR1 LNHDA and CDR2 SQIVND come from the germline V gene (reference sequence). CDR3 size: 15 residues. V lost 3 bases and J lost 3, with 14 bases in between. CDR3 in amino acids: CASSMASAGDYGYTF. In DNA, the CDR3 is TGTGCCAGTAGTATGGCTTCGGCAGGGGACTATGGCTACACCTTC.

CDR3 nucleotides: TGTGCCAGCAGCTCGGATGAAAAACTGTTTTTT. It is translated as CASSSDEKLFF. The rearrangement links TRBV2 to TRBJ1-4, with D uncertain. Germline V gene data show CDR1 as SNHLY and CDR2 as FYNNEI. V gave up 6 bases and J gave up 6 bases, with 5 bases separating them. CDR3 length: 11 residues. Drawing the rest from reference TRBV2 and TRBJ1-4, the complete variable domain is EPEVTQTPSHQVTQMGQEVILRCVPISNHLYFYWYRQILGQKVEFLVSFYNNEISEKSEIFDDQFSVERPDGSNFTLKIRSTKLEDSAMYFCASSSDEKLFFGSGTQLSVL.

The chain has TRBV7-2 and TRBJ1-1; a weak D match, TRBD1 (5 bases). Trimming took 6 bases from V and 3 from J, leaving 17 bases between them. The CDR3 covers 15 residues. Germline assignment: CDR1 SGHTA and CDR2 FQGNSA. DNA for the CDR3: TGTGCCAGCAGGACGAAGTCCGGAGGGGACACTGAAGCTTTCTTT. Amino acid sequence: CASRTKSGGDTEAFF. Supplemented by reference TRBV7-2 and TRBJ1-1, the full variable domain reads GAGVSQSPSNKVTEKGKDVELRCDPISGHTALYWYRQSLGQGLEFLIYFQGNSAPDKSGLPSDRFSAERTGGSVSTLTIQRTQQEDSAVYLCASRTKSGGDTEAFFGQGTRLTVV.

This clone showed up just a few times. The chain uses TRBV5-1 and TRBJ2-2, with D possibly matching TRBD1 (6 bases). The CDR3 loop spans 15 amino acids. V lost 0 bases and J 5 bases, leaving 11 bases between the germline ends. Looked up from germline, CDR1 is SGHRS and CDR2 is YFSETQ. CDR3 in DNA: TGCGCCAGCAGCTTGGGCCAGGGGATGACCGGGGAGCTGTTTTTT. Amino acids: CASSLGQGMTGELFF.